This T cell receptor beta chain was documented in a study of T-cell memory formation after mild COVID-19. About the research overall: Across donors, TCR clusters were largely donor specific.

This clonotype was seen a few times. Its target is unknown. MiXCR, run by TCRdb on the 5' RACE reads, gives a single entry per CDR3 protein. Seen here are roughly 450,000 distinct CDR3 sequences, over 15% observed once, and the top ten hold about 22%. The V gene end was trimmed by 4 bases and the J gene end by 10 bases; junction bases not matched to a gene: 4. The CDR3 has 12 amino acids. CDR1 is SGHVS and CDR2 is FNYEAQ in the germline V gene. Study-wide results and caveats: Most CD4+ clones that shrank were in CM and EM, while CD8+ ones turned up in EMRA. Clones contracting over day 15 to 85 were CD4/CD8 balanced, with later expanders leaning CD4+.

The TCR comes from a man aged 18 to 30 who had mild COVID-19 (a few samples of this study predate the infection). Cell type and time point are not known. Input material: PBMCs or a T cell subset sorted from them (not recorded which). V gene TRBV7-6 combines with J gene TRBJ2-1; TRBD2 matches 7 bases. CDR3 in amino acids: CASSSTSAEQFF. CDR3 coding DNA: TGTGCCAGCAGCTCCACTAGCGCCGAGCAGTTCTTC.